One and the same sample provided the 28 T cell receptor beta chains below, sequenced in a study of PD-1 blockade in classical Hodgkin lymphoma. Sequencing used immunoSEQ multiplex PCR; TCRdb keeps in-frame clones, though not all of them. The table records tens of thousands of clones, under 70% of them present only once. Every patient experienced relapse after autologous stem cell transplantation, and brentuximab vedotin exposure varied. Sequenced material: peripheral blood mononuclear cells (PBMCs), taken at baseline. All receptors derive from a human donor with classical Hodgkin lymphoma.

The genes are TRBV19 and TRBJ2-6; D is unresolved. The CDR3 has 15 residues. Trimming cost V 3 bases and J 2 bases, with 8 bases left between them. The germline V gene has CDR1 LNHDA and CDR2 SQIVND (reference sequence). The CDR3 DNA reads TGTGCCAGTAGTATGGTGGATGCTGGGGCCAACGTCCTGACTTTC. Its translation: CASSMVDAGANVLTF.

V gene TRBV19 combines with J gene TRBJ1-5, with 7 bases aligning to TRBD1. CDR3 size: 16 residues. The ends lost 7 bases at V and 4 bases at J; junction bases unmatched: 13. Germline CDR1 is LNHDA and CDR2 is SQIVND (reference sequence). The CDR3 coding sequence is TGTGCCAGTACCCTGGCAGGGGGAAGTAGGAATCAGCCCCAGCATTTT. Translating it yields CASTLAGGSRNQPQHF.

The chain carries TRBV7-9 and TRBJ2-3, with no clear D. Looked up from germline, CDR1 is SEHNR and CDR2 is FQNEAQ (reference sequence). CDR3 length: 14 residues. Trimming removed 5 bases at V and 4 bases at J, with 13 bases between. CDR3 DNA: TGTGCCAGCAGCACCGAACTTCGCCCAGATACGCAGTATTTT. Translated, it gives CASSTELRPDTQYF. Complete variable domain (other parts from reference TRBV7-9 and TRBJ2-3): DTGVSQNPRHKITKRGQNVTFRCDPISEHNRLYWYRQTLGQGPEFLTYFQNEAQLEKSRLLSDRFSAERPKGSFSTLEIQRTEQGDSAMYLCASSTELRPDTQYFGPGTRLTVL.

This clone was seen more than once but under ten times. The chain carries TRBV6-5 and TRBJ1-3, with a weak D call TRBD1 (6 bases). This CDR3 is 15 amino acids long. Germline CDR1 and CDR2: MNHEY and SVGAGI. V dropped 2 bases and J dropped 0 bases, with 8 bases sitting between them. The DNA for the CDR3 is TGTGCCAGCAGTTACGGACAGCACTCTGGAAACACCATATATTTT. This translates into CASSYGQHSGNTIYF.

V gene TRBV7-8 combines with J gene TRBJ1-3; D gene ambiguous. Germline V gene lookup returns CDR1 SGHVS and CDR2 FQNEAQ. V was pared by 1 base and J by 0 bases, with 7 bases between. CDR3 size: 15 residues. Here the CDR3 reads CASSLGASSGNTIYF. In DNA, the CDR3 is TGTGCCAGCAGCTTAGGAGCTAGCTCTGGAAACACCATATATTTT.

The chain is built from TRBV6-4 and TRBJ1-1, with TRBD1 identical over 7 bases. This CDR3 region has 13 residues. The J segment lost 10 bases and the V segment lost 5 bases, leaving 10 bases of the junction unmatched. The germline V gene has CDR1 MRHNA and CDR2 SNTAGT. The DNA for the CDR3 is TGTGCCAGCAGTCAGCAGAGGGGGCAAGTAGCTTTCTTT. Amino acid sequence: CASSQQRGQVAFF.

The chain has TRBV19 and TRBJ2-5, with 9 bases fitting TRBD2. J was trimmed by 5 bases and V by 5 bases; bases with no gene match: 12. This CDR3 is 16 amino acids long. The germline V gene has CDR1 LNHDA and CDR2 SQIVND (reference sequence). The CDR3 sequence: CASSPGTSPSGETQYF. The CDR3 DNA reads as TGTGCCAGTAGTCCGGGGACTAGCCCTTCAGGGGAGACCCAGTACTTC. Variable domain in full (rest from reference TRBV19 and TRBJ2-5): DGGITQSPKYLFRKEGQNVTLSCEQNLNHDAMYWYRQDPGQGLRLIYYSQIVNDFQKGDIAEGYSVSREKKESFPLTVTSAQKNPTAFYLCASSPGTSPSGETQYFGPGTRLLVL.

This clone was detected only a few times. The chain carries TRBV9 and TRBJ2-2; 13 bases align to TRBD2. The CDR3 sequence is 17 residues long. From germline, CDR1 is SGDLS and CDR2 YYNGEE. J was trimmed by 8 bases and V by 0 bases; bases with no gene match: 7. Here the CDR3 reads CASSVGTSGRSAGELFF. The CDR3 coding sequence is TGTGCCAGCAGCGTAGGGACTAGCGGGAGATCTGCGGGGGAGCTGTTTTTT.

This chain connects TRBV28 to TRBJ2-7, with D perhaps TRBD1 or TRBD2 (6 bases each). The CDR3 spans 15 residues. In germline, CDR1 is MDHEN, CDR2 SYDVKM. Trimming took 3 bases from V and 5 from J, leaving 17 bases between them. CDR3: CASSLKGDGSHEQYF. CDR3 nucleotide sequence: TGTGCCAGCAGTTTGAAGGGGGACGGGAGTCACGAGCAGTACTTC. The full variable domain, with the rest looked up from reference TRBV28 and TRBJ2-7, is DVKVTQSSRYLVKRTGEKVFLECVQDMDHENMFWYRQDPGLGLRLIYFSYDVKMKEKGDIPEGYSVSREKKERFSLILESASTNQTSMYLCASSLKGDGSHEQYFGPGTRLTVT.

The chain combines TRBV5-1 with TRBJ2-5; TRBD1 matches at 11 bases. This CDR3 spans 16 amino acids. Germline V gene lookup returns CDR1 SGHRS and CDR2 YFSETQ. With V trimmed by 3 bases and J by 0 bases, 4 bases remained unmatched. CDR3 in DNA: TGCGCCAGCAGCTCCGGGACAGGGGGATACCAAGAGACCCAGTACTTC. This codes for CASSSGTGGYQETQYF.

The chain carries TRBV19 and TRBJ1-4; D possibly corresponds to TRBD1 (6 bases). CDR1 is LNHDA, CDR2 SQIVND, per germline (reference sequence). V gave up 6 bases and J gave up 5 bases, with 16 bases separating them. The CDR3 runs 15 residues. The chain's CDR3 is CASRPLQGPNEKLFF. The CDR3 nucleotides read TGTGCCAGTAGACCCCTCCAGGGGCCGAATGAAAAACTGTTTTTT.

This clone occurred once. This chain connects TRBV4-2 to TRBJ2-5; D is perhaps TRBD1 or TRBD2 (5 bases each). This CDR3 is 16 amino acids long. The germline V gene encodes CDR1 LGHNA and CDR2 YNFKEQ. V was trimmed by 0 bases and J by 5 bases, leaving 16 bases between them. The CDR3 DNA follows: TGTGCCAGCAGCCAAGATCTCCGAGGGGTGCGGGAGACCCAGTACTTC. This sequence encodes CASSQDLRGVRETQYF.

The CDR3 sequence is CASSLDRVYSYEQYF. The CDR3 DNA reads as TGCGCCAGCAGCCTAGACAGGGTTTATTCCTACGAGCAGTACTTC. The chain combines TRBV5-1 with TRBJ2-7, with TRBD1 matching over 7 bases. J was trimmed by 1 base and V by 4 bases; bases with no gene match: 8. CDR1 SGHRS and CDR2 YFSETQ come from the germline V gene. The CDR3 length is 15 residues.

The chain combines TRBV6-1 with TRBJ1-5; 9 bases fit TRBD1. The CDR3 loop spans 15 amino acids. The V gene end was trimmed by 5 bases and the J gene end by 4 bases; junction bases not matched to a gene: 6. Looked up from germline, CDR1 is MNHNS and CDR2 is SASEGT. The CDR3 loop reads CASSPGTGTNQPQHF. The CDR3, as DNA: TGTGCCAGCAGTCCCGGGACAGGGACAAATCAGCCCCAGCATTTT.

V usage is TRBV7-2 and J usage is TRBJ2-7, with 7 nucleotides matching TRBD2. Trimming removed 3 bases from V and 0 bases from J; junction bases left unmatched: 2. CDR3 length: 14 residues. The V gene's germline CDR1 is SGHTA and CDR2 FQGNSA. This chain's CDR3 is CASSFRGGSYEQYF. The CDR3 nucleotides are TGTGCCAGCAGCTTCCGCGGGGGCTCCTACGAGCAGTACTTC.

The chain couples TRBV7-2 to TRBJ2-3, with D possibly being TRBD2 (5 bases). Germline CDR1 reads SGHTA; CDR2 reads FQGNSA. The CDR3 extends over 15 amino acids. Trimming took off 1 base at V and 2 bases at J, with 10 bases between the two ends. The CDR3 here is CASSLVDYPTDTQYF. The CDR3 DNA follows: TGTGCCAGCAGCTTAGTCGACTACCCCACAGATACGCAGTATTTT. Full variable domain (rest looked up from reference TRBV7-2 and TRBJ2-3): GAGVSQSPSNKVTEKGKDVELRCDPISGHTALYWYRQSLGQGLEFLIYFQGNSAPDKSGLPSDRFSAERTGGSVSTLTIQRTQQEDSAVYLCASSLVDYPTDTQYFGPGTRLTVL.

This clone was observed a few times. The gene calls are TRBV5-1 and TRBJ2-3; D is unresolved. The CDR3 contains 14 residues. CDR1 is SGHRS, CDR2 YFSETQ, per germline. Trimming took 2 bases from V and 0 from J, leaving 7 bases between them. CDR3 sequence reads: CASSLIGSTDTQYF. The CDR3 DNA sequence: TGCGCCAGCAGCTTAATAGGGAGCACAGATACGCAGTATTTT.

The CDR3: CASSSSGGKQFF. The DNA of the CDR3 is TGTGCCAGCAGTTCTAGCGGGGGAAAGCAGTTCTTC. The chain carries TRBV2 and TRBJ2-1; TRBD2 aligns across 10 bases. The CDR3 spans 12 residues. After removal of 5 bases from V and 11 bases from J, the junction contained 3 bases not matched to a gene. Germline V gives CDR1 SNHLY, CDR2 FYNNEI.

V gene TRBV15 combines with J gene TRBJ2-4; the D is unclear. The V end lost 1 base, the J end lost 0 bases, and 10 bases lay between the germline ends. This CDR3 has 16 amino acids. Germline CDR1 reads LNHNV; CDR2 reads YYDKDF (reference sequence). In DNA, the CDR3 is TGTGCCACCAGCAGAGTCTTGGCGGTAGCCAAAAACATTCAGTACTTC. It yields the protein CATSRVLAVAKNIQYF.

V usage is TRBV9 and J usage is TRBJ1-6; TRBD1 is a possible D gene (6 bases). Trimming removed 4 bases at V and 10 bases at J, with 21 bases between. Germline CDR1 reads SGDLS; CDR2 reads YYNGEE. CDR3 length: 16 amino acids. CDR3 amino acids: CASSFSDTGSKSPLHF. CDR3 bases: TGTGCCAGCAGCTTCTCAGACACAGGGTCAAAGTCACCCCTCCACTTT.

The chain is built from TRBV7-2 and TRBJ1-5; D not certain. The CDR3 is 14 amino acids. Trimming left V 5 bases short and J 3 bases short, with 11 bases between. Germline V CDR1 and CDR2: SGHTA, FQGNSA. CDR3 nucleotides: TGTGCCAGCAGCAAAGACACCCTCAATCAGCCCCAGCATTTT. It specifies CASSKDTLNQPQHF. Together with reference TRBV7-2 and TRBJ1-5, the CDR3 gives the full variable domain: GAGVSQSPSNKVTEKGKDVELRCDPISGHTALYWYRQSLGQGLEFLIYFQGNSAPDKSGLPSDRFSAERTGGSVSTLTIQRTQQEDSAVYLCASSKDTLNQPQHFGDGTRLSIL.

This clone was observed a handful of times. The V gene is TRBV4-1, the J gene TRBJ2-7; 10 positions match TRBD2. This CDR3 comprises 17 residues. Germline V lookup: CDR1 MGHRA, CDR2 YSYEKL. V gave up 1 base and J gave up 0 bases; unmatched junction bases: 6. The CDR3 nucleotides are TGCGCCAGCAGCCAAGGGGTAGCGGGAGGCGCCTCCTACGAGCAGTACTTC. As protein: CASSQGVAGGASYEQYF.

The chain's CDR3 is CASSKSTGYGYTF. CDR3 in DNA: TGTGCCAGCAGTAAGTCCACAGGGTATGGCTACACCTTC. The V gene is TRBV6-5, the J gene TRBJ1-2; TRBD1 is a possible D gene (6 bases). Germline loops: CDR1 MNHEY, CDR2 SVGAGI. The CDR3 has 13 residues. V shed 5 bases and J shed 5 bases, with 12 bases lying between them.

The chain employs TRBV12-5 and TRBJ2-2; D perhaps matches TRBD2 (6 bases). Germline CDR1 LGHNT, CDR2 FRNRAP. V was pared by 1 base and J by 3 bases, with 9 bases between. The CDR3 is 15 amino acids. The CDR3 DNA follows: TGTGCTAGTGGTTTGGCCGGGGACTACACCGGGGAGCTGTTTTTT. Translation gives CASGLAGDYTGELFF.

This clone was picked up a small number of times. The chain uses TRBV27 and TRBJ1-5; D may be TRBD1 (6 bases). Trimming removed 6 bases from V and 4 bases from J, with 19 bases in between. The CDR3 spans 16 residues. Germline values: CDR1 MNHEY, CDR2 SMNVEV (reference sequence). CDR3 protein: CASRRRQAGENQPQHF. For the CDR3, the DNA is TGTGCCAGCAGACGTAGACAGGCGGGTGAGAATCAGCCCCAGCATTTT.

The chain employs TRBV4-3 and TRBJ1-6; 12 nucleotides align to TRBD1. V trimming: 1 base; J trimming: 0 bases; junction bases outside the gene matches: 4. The germline gives CDR1 LGHNA, CDR2 YSLEER. This CDR3 spans 19 amino acids. The CDR3 nucleotides read TGCGCCAGCAGCCAAGGTTGGGGACAGGGGGCCTCCTATAATTCACCCCTCCACTTT. Its protein product is CASSQGWGQGASYNSPLHF.

V and J are TRBV9 and TRBJ2-2; 12 bases agree with TRBD1. This CDR3 is 17 amino acids long. Germline V lookup: CDR1 SGDLS, CDR2 YYNGEE. Trimming removed 4 bases from V and 4 bases from J; junction bases left unmatched: 8. CDR3 sequence: CASSLGWGQGATGELFF. CDR3 bases: TGTGCCAGCAGCCTGGGATGGGGACAGGGGGCCACCGGGGAGCTGTTTTTT.

The chain employs TRBV5-1 and TRBJ1-1; TRBD1 agrees at 7 bases. The CDR3 extends over 14 amino acids. V was pared by 0 bases and J by 6 bases, with 5 bases of the junction left unmatched. The V gene's germline CDR1 is SGHRS and CDR2 YFSETQ. CDR3 protein: CASSLGDSYAEAFF. The CDR3, as DNA: TGCGCCAGCAGCTTGGGGGACAGCTACGCTGAAGCTTTCTTT.